The entry below describes one T cell receptor beta chain. Treatment meaning: oral pan-JAK inhibitor, 5-10 mg twice daily. Alopecia areata patients provided lesional scalp punch biopsies and peripheral blood, both collected for the study. This CDR3 has 15 residues. Germline assignment: CDR1 SGHRS and CDR2 YFSETQ. V lost 4 bases and J lost 0, with 14 bases in between. This record belongs to a study of CD8+ T cells in alopecia areata. cDNA reverse transcribed from extracted RNA served as the sequencing template. Measured with immunoSEQ multiplex PCR; TCRdb has only the in-frame clones, and not every one. The table includes 10,000 to 15,000 clones, 65% to 70% detected once.

This TCR derives from a human donor with alopecia areata. The rearrangement joins TRBV5-1 to TRBJ2-7, with D tentatively TRBD2 (6 bases). This material consisted of skin, taken at week 4, from a patient treated with tofacitinib. In DNA form, the CDR3 reads TGCGCCAGCAGCACGGGACTGGCGGGCTCCTACGAGCAGTACTTC. Its translation is CASSTGLAGSYEQYF.